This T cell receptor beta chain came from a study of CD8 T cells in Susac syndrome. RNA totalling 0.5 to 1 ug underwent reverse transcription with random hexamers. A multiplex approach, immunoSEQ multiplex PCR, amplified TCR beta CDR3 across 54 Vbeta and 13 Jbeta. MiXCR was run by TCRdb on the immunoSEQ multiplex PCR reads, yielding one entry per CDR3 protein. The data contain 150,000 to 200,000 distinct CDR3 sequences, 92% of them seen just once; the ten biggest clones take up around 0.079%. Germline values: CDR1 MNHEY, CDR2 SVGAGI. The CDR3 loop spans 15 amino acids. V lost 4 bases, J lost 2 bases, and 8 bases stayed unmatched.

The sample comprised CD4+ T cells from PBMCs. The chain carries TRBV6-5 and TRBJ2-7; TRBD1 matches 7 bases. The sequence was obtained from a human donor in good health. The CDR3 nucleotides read TGTGCCAGCAGTTCCGACCGGGACAGTGCCTACGAGCAGTACTTC. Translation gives CASSSDRDSAYEQYF.